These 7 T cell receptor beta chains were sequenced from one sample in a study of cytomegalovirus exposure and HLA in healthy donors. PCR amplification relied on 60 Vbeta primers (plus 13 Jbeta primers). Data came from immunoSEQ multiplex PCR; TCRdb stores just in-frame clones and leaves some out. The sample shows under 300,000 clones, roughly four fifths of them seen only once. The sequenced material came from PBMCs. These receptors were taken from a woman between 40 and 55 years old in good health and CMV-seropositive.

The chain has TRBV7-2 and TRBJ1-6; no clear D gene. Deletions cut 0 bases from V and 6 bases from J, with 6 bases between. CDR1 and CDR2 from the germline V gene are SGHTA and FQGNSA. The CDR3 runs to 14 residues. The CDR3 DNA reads TGTGCCAGCAGCTTAGCGAGGAGTAATTCACCCCTCCACTTT. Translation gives CASSLARSNSPLHF.

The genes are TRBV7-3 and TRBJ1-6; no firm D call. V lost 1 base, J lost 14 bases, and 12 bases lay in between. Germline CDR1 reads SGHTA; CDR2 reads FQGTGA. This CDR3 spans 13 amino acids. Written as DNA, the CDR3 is TGTGCCAGCAGCTTAATGTTTGGGAGAACCCTCCACTTT. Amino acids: CASSLMFGRTLHF.

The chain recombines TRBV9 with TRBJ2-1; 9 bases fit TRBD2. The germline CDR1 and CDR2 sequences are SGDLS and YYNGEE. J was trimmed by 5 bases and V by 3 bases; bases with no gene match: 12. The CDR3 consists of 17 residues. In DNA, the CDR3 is TGTGCCAGCAGCGAGTCCCTTAGCGGGAGAATCCACAATGAGCAGTTCTTC. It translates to CASSESLSGRIHNEQFF.

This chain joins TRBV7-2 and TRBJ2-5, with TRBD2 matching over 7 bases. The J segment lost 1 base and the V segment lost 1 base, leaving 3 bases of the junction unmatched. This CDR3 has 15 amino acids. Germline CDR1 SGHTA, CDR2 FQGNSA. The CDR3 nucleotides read TGTGCCAGCAGCTTAGGGGACTACCCCCAAGAGACCCAGTACTTC. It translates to CASSLGDYPQETQYF.

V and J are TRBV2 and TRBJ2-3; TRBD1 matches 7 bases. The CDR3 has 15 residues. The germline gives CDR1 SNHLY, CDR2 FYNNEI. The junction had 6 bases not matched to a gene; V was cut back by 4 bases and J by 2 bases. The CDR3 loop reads CASSAGTVLTDTQYF. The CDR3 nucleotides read TGTGCCAGCAGTGCCGGGACAGTCCTCACAGATACGCAGTATTTT.

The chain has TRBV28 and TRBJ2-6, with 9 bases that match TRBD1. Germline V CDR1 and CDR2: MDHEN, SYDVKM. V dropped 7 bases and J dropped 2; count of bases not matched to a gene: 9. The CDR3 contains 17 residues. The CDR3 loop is CASTHGTGKAGANVLTF. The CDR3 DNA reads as TGTGCCAGCACCCACGGGACAGGGAAAGCTGGGGCCAACGTCCTGACTTTC.

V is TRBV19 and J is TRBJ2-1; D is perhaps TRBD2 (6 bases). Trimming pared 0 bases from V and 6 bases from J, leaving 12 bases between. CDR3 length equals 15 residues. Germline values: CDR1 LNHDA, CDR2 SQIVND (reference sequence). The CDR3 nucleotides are TGTGCCAGTAGTATAGATCACGGGACTCGCAATGAGCAGTTCTTC. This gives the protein CASSIDHGTRNEQFF. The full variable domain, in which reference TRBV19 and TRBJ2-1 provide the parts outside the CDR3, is DGGITQSPKYLFRKEGQNVTLSCEQNLNHDAMYWYRQDPGQGLRLIYYSQIVNDFQKGDIAEGYSVSREKKESFPLTVTSAQKNPTAFYLCASSIDHGTRNEQFFGPGTRLTVL.